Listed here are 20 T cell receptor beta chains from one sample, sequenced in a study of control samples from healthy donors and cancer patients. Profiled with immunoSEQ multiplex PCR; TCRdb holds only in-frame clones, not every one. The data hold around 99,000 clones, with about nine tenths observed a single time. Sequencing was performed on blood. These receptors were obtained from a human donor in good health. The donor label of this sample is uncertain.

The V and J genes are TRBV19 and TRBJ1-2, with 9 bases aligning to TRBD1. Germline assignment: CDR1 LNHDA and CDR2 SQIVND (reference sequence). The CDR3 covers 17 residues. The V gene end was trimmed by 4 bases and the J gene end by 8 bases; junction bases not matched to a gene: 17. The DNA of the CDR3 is TGTGCCAGTAGTAATCTACCGGGACAGGGAGGTCCGGAGGGCTACACCTTC. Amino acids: CASSNLPGQGGPEGYTF. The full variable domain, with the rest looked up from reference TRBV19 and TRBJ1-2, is DGGITQSPKYLFRKEGQNVTLSCEQNLNHDAMYWYRQDPGQGLRLIYYSQIVNDFQKGDIAEGYSVSREKKESFPLTVTSAQKNPTAFYLCASSNLPGQGGPEGYTFGSGTRLTVV.

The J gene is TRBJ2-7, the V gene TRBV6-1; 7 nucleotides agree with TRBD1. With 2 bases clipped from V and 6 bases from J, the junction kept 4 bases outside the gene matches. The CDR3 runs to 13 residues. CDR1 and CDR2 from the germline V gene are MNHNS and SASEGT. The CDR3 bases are TGTGCCAGCAGTGAACTGAGGGGGCTCGAGCAGTACTTC. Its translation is CASSELRGLEQYF.

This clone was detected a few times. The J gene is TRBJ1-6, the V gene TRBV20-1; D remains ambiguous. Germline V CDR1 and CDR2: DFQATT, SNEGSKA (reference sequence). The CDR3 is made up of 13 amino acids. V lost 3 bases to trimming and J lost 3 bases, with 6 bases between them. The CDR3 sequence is CSASAGYNSPLHF. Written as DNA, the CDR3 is TGCAGTGCTAGTGCTGGCTATAATTCACCCCTCCACTTT.

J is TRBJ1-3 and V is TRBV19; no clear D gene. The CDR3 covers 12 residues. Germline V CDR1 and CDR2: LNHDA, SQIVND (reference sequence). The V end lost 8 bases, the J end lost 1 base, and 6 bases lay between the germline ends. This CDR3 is CASRASGNTIYF. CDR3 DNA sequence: TGTGCCAGTCGAGCTTCTGGAAACACCATATATTTT.

CDR3 coding DNA: TGTGCCTGGAGCCTCCAGGGACTGGGGAGCTCCTACAATGAGCAGTTCTTC. Encoded protein: CAWSLQGLGSSYNEQFF. This chain joins TRBV30 and TRBJ2-1; TRBD2 might be the D (6 bases). CDR1 and CDR2 (germline): GTSNPN, SVGIG (reference sequence). This CDR3 spans 17 amino acids. V was clipped by 3 bases and J by 0 bases, with 18 bases between them.

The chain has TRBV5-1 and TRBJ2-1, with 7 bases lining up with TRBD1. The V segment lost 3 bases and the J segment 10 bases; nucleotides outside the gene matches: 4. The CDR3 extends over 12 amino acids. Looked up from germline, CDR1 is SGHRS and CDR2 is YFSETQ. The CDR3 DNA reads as TGCGCCAGCAGCTCGAACAGGGGAGAGCAGTTCTTC. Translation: CASSSNRGEQFF.

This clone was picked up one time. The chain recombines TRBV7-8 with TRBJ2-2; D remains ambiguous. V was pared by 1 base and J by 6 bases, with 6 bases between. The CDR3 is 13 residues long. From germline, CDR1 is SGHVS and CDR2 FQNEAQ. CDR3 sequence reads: CASSLVTSGELFF. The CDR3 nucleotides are TGTGCCAGCAGCTTAGTAACTTCCGGGGAGCTGTTTTTT.

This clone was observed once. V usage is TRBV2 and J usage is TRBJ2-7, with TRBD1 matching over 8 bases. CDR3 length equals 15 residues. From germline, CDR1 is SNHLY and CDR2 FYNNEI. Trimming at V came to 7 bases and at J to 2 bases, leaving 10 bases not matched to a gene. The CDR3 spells CASTRDRGNTYEQYF. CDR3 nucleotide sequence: TGTGCCAGCACCCGCGACAGGGGAAACACCTACGAGCAGTACTTC. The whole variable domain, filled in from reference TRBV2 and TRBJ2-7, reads EPEVTQTPSHQVTQMGQEVILRCVPISNHLYFYWYRQILGQKVEFLVSFYNNEISEKSEIFDDQFSVERPDGSNFTLKIRSTKLEDSAMYFCASTRDRGNTYEQYFGPGTRLTVT.

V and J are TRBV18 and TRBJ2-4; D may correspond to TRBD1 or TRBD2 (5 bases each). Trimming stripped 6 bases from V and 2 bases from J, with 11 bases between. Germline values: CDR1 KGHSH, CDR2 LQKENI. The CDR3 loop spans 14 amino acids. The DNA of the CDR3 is TGTGCCAGCTCCGGGACGGGTCCCAAAAACATTCAGTACTTC. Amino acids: CASSGTGPKNIQYF.

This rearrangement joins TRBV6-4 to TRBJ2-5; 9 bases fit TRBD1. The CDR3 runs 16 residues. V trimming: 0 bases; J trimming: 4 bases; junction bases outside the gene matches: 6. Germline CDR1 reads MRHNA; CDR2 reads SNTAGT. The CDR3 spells CASSDSGQGGGETQYF. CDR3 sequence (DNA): TGTGCCAGCAGTGACTCGGGACAGGGTGGAGGAGAGACCCAGTACTTC.

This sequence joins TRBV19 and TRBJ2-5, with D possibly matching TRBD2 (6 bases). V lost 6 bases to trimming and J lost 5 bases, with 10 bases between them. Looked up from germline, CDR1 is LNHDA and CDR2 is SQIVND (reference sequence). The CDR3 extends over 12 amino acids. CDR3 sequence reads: CASSRGRETQYF. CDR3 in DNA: TGTGCCAGTAGCCGGGGGAGGGAGACCCAGTACTTC.

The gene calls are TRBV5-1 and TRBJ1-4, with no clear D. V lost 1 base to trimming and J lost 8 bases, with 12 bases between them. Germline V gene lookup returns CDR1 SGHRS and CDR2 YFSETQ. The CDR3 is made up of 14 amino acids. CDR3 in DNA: TGCGCCAGCAGCTTGAGTCCTGATGGGGAAAAACTGTTTTTT. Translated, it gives CASSLSPDGEKLFF.

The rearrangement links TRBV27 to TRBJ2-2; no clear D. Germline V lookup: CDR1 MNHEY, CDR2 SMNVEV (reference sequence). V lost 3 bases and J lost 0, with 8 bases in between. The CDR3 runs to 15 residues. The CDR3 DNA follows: TGTGCCAGCAGTTTCTTTGCACCGAACACCGGGGAGCTGTTTTTT. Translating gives CASSFFAPNTGELFF.

The CDR3: CASSSDSPPYEQYF. The CDR3 nucleotides are TGTGCCAGCAGCTCGGACAGTCCCCCCTACGAGCAGTACTTC. V is TRBV7-9 and J is TRBJ2-7; the D gene is possibly TRBD1 (6 bases). Germline loops: CDR1 SEHNR, CDR2 FQNEAQ (reference sequence). This CDR3 spans 14 amino acids. V lost 4 bases, J lost 2 bases, and 12 bases lay in between.

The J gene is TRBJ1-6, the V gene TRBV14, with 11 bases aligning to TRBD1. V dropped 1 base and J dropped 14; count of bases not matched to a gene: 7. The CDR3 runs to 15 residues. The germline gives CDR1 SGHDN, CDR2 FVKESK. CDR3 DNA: TGTGCCAGCAGCCAAGGGGACAGGGGGGAACGGACCCTCCACTTT. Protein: CASSQGDRGERTLHF.

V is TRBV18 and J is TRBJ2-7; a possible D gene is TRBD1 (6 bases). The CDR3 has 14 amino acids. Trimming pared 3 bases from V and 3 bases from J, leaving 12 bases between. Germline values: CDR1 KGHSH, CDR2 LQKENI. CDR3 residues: CASSPPGTSYEQYF. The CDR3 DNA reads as TGTGCCAGCTCACCCCCCGGGACAAGCTACGAGCAGTACTTC.

The CDR3 region has the DNA TGTGCCAGCAGTGAAGTGACAGGCCATAATTCACCCCTCCACTTT. This encodes CASSEVTGHNSPLHF. J is TRBJ1-6 and V is TRBV6-1; TRBD1 might be the D (6 bases). Germline V CDR1 and CDR2: MNHNS, SASEGT. The V and J ends lost 1 base and 5 bases respectively, with 9 bases between them. The CDR3 extends over 15 amino acids.

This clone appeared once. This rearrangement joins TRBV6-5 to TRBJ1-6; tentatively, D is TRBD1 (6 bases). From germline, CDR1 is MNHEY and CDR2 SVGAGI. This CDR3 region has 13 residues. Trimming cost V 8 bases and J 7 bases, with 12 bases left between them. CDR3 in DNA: TGTGCCAGCTTAAGGGGGAAAAATTCACCCCTCCACTTT. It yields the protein CASLRGKNSPLHF.

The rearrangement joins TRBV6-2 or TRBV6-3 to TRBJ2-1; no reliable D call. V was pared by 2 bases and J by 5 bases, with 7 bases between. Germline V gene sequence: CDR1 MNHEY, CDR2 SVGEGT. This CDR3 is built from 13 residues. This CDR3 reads CASSYPNDNEQFF. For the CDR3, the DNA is TGTGCCAGCAGTTACCCTAATGACAATGAGCAGTTCTTC.

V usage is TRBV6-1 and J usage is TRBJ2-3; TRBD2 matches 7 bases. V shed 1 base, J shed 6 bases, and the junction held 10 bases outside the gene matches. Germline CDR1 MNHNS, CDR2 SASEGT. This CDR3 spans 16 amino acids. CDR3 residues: CASSEGTRGLMDTQYF. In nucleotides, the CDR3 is TGTGCCAGCAGTGAAGGGACTAGGGGCTTAATGGATACGCAGTATTTT.